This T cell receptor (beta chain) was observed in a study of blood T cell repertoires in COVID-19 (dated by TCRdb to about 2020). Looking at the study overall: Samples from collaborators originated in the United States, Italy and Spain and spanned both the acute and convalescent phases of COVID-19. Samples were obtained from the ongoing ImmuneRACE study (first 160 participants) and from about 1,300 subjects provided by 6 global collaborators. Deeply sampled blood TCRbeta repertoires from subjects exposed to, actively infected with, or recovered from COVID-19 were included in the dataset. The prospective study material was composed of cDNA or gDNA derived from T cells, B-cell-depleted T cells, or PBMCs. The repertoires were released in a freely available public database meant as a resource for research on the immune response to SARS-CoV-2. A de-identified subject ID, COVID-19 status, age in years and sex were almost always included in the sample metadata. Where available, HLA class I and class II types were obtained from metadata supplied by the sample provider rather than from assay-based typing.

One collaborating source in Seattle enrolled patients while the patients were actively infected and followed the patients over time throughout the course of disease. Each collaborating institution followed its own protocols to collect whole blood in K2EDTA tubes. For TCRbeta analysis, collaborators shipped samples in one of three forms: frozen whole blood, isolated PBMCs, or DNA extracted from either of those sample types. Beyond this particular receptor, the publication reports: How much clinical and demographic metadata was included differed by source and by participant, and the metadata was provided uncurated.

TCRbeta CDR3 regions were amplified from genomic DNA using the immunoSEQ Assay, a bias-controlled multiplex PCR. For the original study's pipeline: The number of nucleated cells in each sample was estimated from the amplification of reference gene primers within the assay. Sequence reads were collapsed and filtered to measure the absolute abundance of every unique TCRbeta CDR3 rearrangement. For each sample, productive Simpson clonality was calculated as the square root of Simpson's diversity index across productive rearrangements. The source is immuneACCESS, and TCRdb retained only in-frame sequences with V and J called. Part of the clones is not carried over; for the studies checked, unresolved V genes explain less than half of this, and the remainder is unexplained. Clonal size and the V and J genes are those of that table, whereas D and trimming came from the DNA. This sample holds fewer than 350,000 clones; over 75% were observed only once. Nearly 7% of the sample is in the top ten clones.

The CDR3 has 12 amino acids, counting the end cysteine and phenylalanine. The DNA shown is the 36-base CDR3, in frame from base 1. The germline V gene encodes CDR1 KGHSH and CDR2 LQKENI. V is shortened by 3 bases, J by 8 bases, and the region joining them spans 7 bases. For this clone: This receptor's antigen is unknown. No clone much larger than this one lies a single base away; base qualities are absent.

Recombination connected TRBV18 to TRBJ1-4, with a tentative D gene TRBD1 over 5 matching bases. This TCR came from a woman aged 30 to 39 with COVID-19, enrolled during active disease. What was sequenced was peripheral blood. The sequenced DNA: TGTGCCAGCTCACCCGCAGGGGAAAAACTGTTTTTT. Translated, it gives CASSPAGEKLFF.